Below are 3 T cell receptor beta chains sequenced from a single sample in a study of PD-L1 blockade in urothelial cancer. Produced via immunoSEQ multiplex PCR; TCRdb's table is partial and in-frame only. The sample records around 100,000 clones, approximately 85% being singletons. Here the sequenced sample was PBMCs, taken around atezolizumab (anti-PD-L1) treatment. All receptors come from a man in his fifties with urothelial cancer.

The chain has TRBV7-9 and TRBJ1-1; no reliable D call. The V gene lost 5 bases and the J gene lost 0 bases, with 13 bases spanning the gap. The CDR3 consists of 15 residues. Germline V gives CDR1 SEHNR, CDR2 FQNEAQ (reference sequence). The CDR3 spells CASSPGSPMNTEAFF. The CDR3, as DNA: TGTGCCAGCAGCCCAGGATCGCCCATGAACACTGAAGCTTTCTTT.

The genes are TRBV2 and TRBJ2-1; D is unresolved. This CDR3 comprises 15 residues. CDR1 is SNHLY, CDR2 FYNNEI, per germline. The ends were cut back, 7 bases at V and 0 bases at J, with 13 bases in the middle. CDR3 sequence: CASIIGRTSYNEQFF. The CDR3 DNA is TGTGCCAGCATAATTGGCCGAACCTCCTACAATGAGCAGTTCTTC.

V is TRBV5-1 and J is TRBJ2-7; TRBD1 aligns across 11 bases. Germline trimming cut 2 bases from V and 0 bases from J; bases unmatched to any gene: 10. There are 18 residues in the CDR3. Germline V gene lookup returns CDR1 SGHRS and CDR2 YFSETQ. CDR3 sequence: CASSFGQGAVPSSYEQYF. The CDR3 nucleotides read TGCGCCAGCAGCTTTGGACAGGGGGCAGTACCCAGCTCCTACGAGCAGTACTTC.